The 14 T cell receptor beta chains given below trace back to one sample, sequenced in a study of T cell repertoires in cytomegalovirus infection. TCRdb re-derived calls from the reads in MiXCR, one entry per CDR3 protein. The sample has fewer than 60,000 distinct CDR3 sequences, around 20% seen once. The antigens for these receptors are not known. The source was CD8+ T cells from cultured PBMCs, collected from culture after CMV antigen stimulation. The receptors originated from a human donor in good health (CMV status not recorded). Some clones in this sample may be carry-over from other donors' samples.

There are a few counts of this clonotype. One end of the junction is discordant with germline, which a read error may explain. This chain uses TRBV10-3 with TRBJ2-5, with 10 bases identical to TRBD1. The CDR3 consists of 14 residues. CDR1 and CDR2 (germline): ENHRY, SYGVKD. The CDR3 sequence: CAIGDRGTQETRYF. In DNA form, the CDR3 reads TGTGCCATCGGGGACAGGGGAACCCAAGAGACCCGGTACTTC.

This clonotype was counted between two and nine times. The V and J genes are TRBV2 and TRBJ2-1; D is undetermined. Germline loops: CDR1 SNHLY, CDR2 FYNNEI. Trimming removed 2 bases from V and 10 bases from J, with 9 bases in between. This CDR3 has 12 residues. DNA of the CDR3: TGTGCCAGCAGTGAAAGACTGGAGGAGCAGTTCTTC. Protein sequence: CASSERLEEQFF. Drawing the rest from reference TRBV2 and TRBJ2-1, the complete variable domain is EPEVTQTPSHQVTQMGQEVILRCVPISNHLYFYWYRQILGQKVEFLVSFYNNEISEKSEIFDDQFSVERPDGSNFTLKIRSTKLEDSAMYFCASSERLEEQFFGPGTRLTVL.

This clonotype was counted a few times. The rearrangement joins TRBV12-3 or TRBV12-4 to TRBJ1-1, with unresolved D. CDR3 length: 14 residues. Trimming removed 0 bases from V and 0 bases from J, with 5 bases in between. CDR3 in DNA: TGTGCCAGCAGTTTAGCGCTGGTGAACACTGAAGCTTTCTTT. It translates to CASSLALVNTEAFF.

This CDR3 is CASREGRVTTEAFF. Written as DNA, the CDR3 is TGTGCCAGCAGGGAGGGTCGAGTTACGACTGAAGCTTTCTTT. J is TRBJ1-1 and V is TRBV25-1; D is uncertain. The germline V and J ends were trimmed by 6 bases and 5 bases, with 16 bases remaining between them. This CDR3 is built from 14 residues. Per the germline V gene, CDR1 is MGHDK and CDR2 is SYGVNS. Filled out from reference TRBV25-1 and TRBJ1-1, the complete variable domain reads EADIYQTPRYLVIGTGKKITLECSQTMGHDKMYWYQQDPGMELHLIHYSYGVNSTEKGDLSSESTVSRIRTEHFPLTLESARPSHTSQYLCASREGRVTTEAFFGQGTRLTVV.

The V call is TRBV12-3 or TRBV12-4, the J call TRBJ1-5; D might be TRBD1 (6 bases). CDR3 length: 15 residues. V lost 7 bases, J lost 0 bases, and 13 bases lay in between. The CDR3 protein is CASTLDRNSNQPQHF. The DNA of the CDR3 is TGTGCCAGCACCTTGGACAGAAATAGCAATCAGCCCCAGCATTTT.

The chain combines TRBV27 with TRBJ2-2; D is perhaps TRBD1 (6 bases). Trimming left V 6 bases short and J 7 bases short, with 18 bases between. CDR1 is MNHEY and CDR2 is SMNVEV in the germline V gene (reference sequence). The CDR3 consists of 15 residues. The CDR3 DNA follows: TGTGCCAGCAGGGGGAGACAGGATCAGAACGGGGAGCTGTTTTTT. This codes for CASRGRQDQNGELFF.

This clonotype was recorded a few times. The chain has TRBV15 and TRBJ1-1; D gene unclear. V was clipped by 5 bases and J by 5 bases, with 9 bases between them. CDR1 is LNHNV, CDR2 YYDKDF, per germline (reference sequence). The CDR3 has 12 amino acids. CDR3 DNA: TGTGCCACCAGCCCCAGCGGGACTGAAGCTTTCTTT. This sequence encodes CATSPSGTEAFF.

The V call is TRBV20-1, the J call TRBJ1-3, with no clear D. V lost 2 bases and J lost 0, with 8 bases in between. Germline values: CDR1 DFQATT, CDR2 SNEGSKA (reference sequence). CDR3 length equals 14 residues. The DNA for the CDR3 is TGCAGTGCTAGAATAGCTAACTCTGGAAACACCATATATTTT. Translating it yields CSARIANSGNTIYF.

This chain links TRBV11-2 with TRBJ2-2, with D tentatively TRBD1 or TRBD2 (5 bases each). Germline CDR1 SGHAT, CDR2 FQNNGV. Trimming took off 6 bases at V and 4 bases at J, with 9 bases between the two ends. The length of the CDR3 is 13 residues. Here the CDR3 reads CASSRDLTGELFF. The CDR3 nucleotides read TGTGCCAGCAGTAGGGACCTCACCGGGGAGCTGTTTTTT.

The chain joins TRBV27 to TRBJ2-7; 11 bases line up with TRBD2. Trimming cost V 0 bases and J 5 bases; bases outside gene matches: 9. The germline CDR1 and CDR2 sequences are MNHEY and SMNVEV (reference sequence). There are 17 residues in the CDR3. CDR3 sequence (DNA): TGTGCCAGCAGTTTATCCGTAGCGGGGGGGCCCGGTGACGAGCAGTACTTC. This sequence encodes CASSLSVAGGPGDEQYF.

This clonotype was observed a few times. V and J are TRBV7-2 and TRBJ2-7, with 9 bases that match TRBD2. Germline CDR1 reads SGHTA; CDR2 reads FQGNSA. There are 18 residues in the CDR3. Trimming at V came to 1 base and at J to 0 bases, leaving 10 bases not matched to a gene. The CDR3 protein is CASSLVDSGGFSSYEQYF. CDR3 DNA: TGTGCCAGCAGCTTAGTCGACAGCGGGGGGTTCAGCTCCTACGAGCAGTACTTC.

This chain uses TRBV7-6 with TRBJ2-6, with a tentative D call TRBD1 (6 bases). V was cut by 2 bases and J by 2 bases, with 10 bases left in between. The CDR3 is 16 residues long. CDR1 and CDR2 (germline): SGHVS, FNYEAQ. The CDR3 sequence is CASSLIRGPGANVLTF. DNA for the CDR3: TGTGCCAGCAGCTTAATCAGGGGACCTGGGGCCAACGTCCTGACTTTC.

The rearrangement joins TRBV6-2 or TRBV6-3 to TRBJ1-3; D not resolved. CDR1 is MNHEY and CDR2 is SVGEGT in the germline V gene. This CDR3 spans 15 amino acids. Trimming removed 6 bases at V and 0 bases at J, with 12 bases between. The CDR3: CASRTTVYSGNTIYF. For the CDR3, the DNA is TGTGCCAGCAGGACGACGGTTTACTCTGGAAACACCATATATTTT.

This sequence joins TRBV28 and TRBJ2-7, with 9 bases that match TRBD1. CDR3 length equals 15 residues. The germline V gene has CDR1 MDHEN and CDR2 SYDVKM. V lost 3 bases to trimming and J lost 5 bases; unmatched junction nucleotides: 8. CDR3 DNA: TGTGCCAGCAGTTTGGTTCGGACAGGGGTCCACGAGCAGTACTTC. This gives the protein CASSLVRTGVHEQYF.